This T cell receptor beta chain is drawn from a study of blood T cell repertoires in COVID-19. On the study more broadly: Acute and convalescent COVID-19 samples came from the United States, Italy and Spain. The cDNA or gDNA used as material had been derived from T cells, B-cell-depleted T cells, or PBMCs.

J gave up 5 bases and V 2 bases, and 13 bases lay outside the gene matches. The CDR3 loop spans 17 amino acids. The germline CDR1 and CDR2 sequences are SGHTA and FQGNSA. Authors' methods: Estimation of nucleated cell counts relied on the amplification of reference gene primers. The method was immunoSEQ multiplex PCR; TCRdb's version includes in-frame clones alone and lacks a portion of them. That table furnishes V, J and clone size, whereas the DNA furnished D and trimming. The sample lists under 250,000 clones; 84% were seen once. The sequencing input was peripheral blood. The J gene is TRBJ1-2, the V gene TRBV7-2; TRBD1 matches at 8 bases. This receptor was taken from an older woman who had recovered from COVID-19. CDR3 nucleotides: TGTGCCAGCAGCTTATCGGGTGGGGCCAGGGGGCGATATGGCTACACCTTC. Protein: CASSLSGGARGRYGYTF.